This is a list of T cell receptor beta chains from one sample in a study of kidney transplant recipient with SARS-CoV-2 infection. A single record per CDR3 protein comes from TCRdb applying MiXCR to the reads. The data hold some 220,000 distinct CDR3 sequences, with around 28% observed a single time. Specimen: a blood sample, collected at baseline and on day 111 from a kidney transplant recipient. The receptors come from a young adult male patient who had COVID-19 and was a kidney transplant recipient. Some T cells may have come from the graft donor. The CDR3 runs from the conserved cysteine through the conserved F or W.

CDR3aa: CASSYAGGLGVAGFYNEQFF
v_gene: TRBV28
j_gene: TRBJ2-1

CDR3aa: CAISVSGATEAFF
v_gene: TRBV10-3
j_gene: TRBJ1-1

CDR3aa: CASSLGSDGIGDSGQYF
v_gene: TRBV7-6
j_gene: TRBJ2-3

CDR3aa: CATSDATGEVYGYTF
v_gene: TRBV24-1
j_gene: TRBJ1-2

CDR3aa: CASSLEAGGPHKQYF
v_gene: TRBV7-2
j_gene: TRBJ2-7

CDR3aa: CASTLLAGGPLDTQYF
v_gene: TRBV6-5
j_gene: TRBJ2-3

CDR3aa: CASSGNLRSRKTYGYTF
v_gene: TRBV6-8
j_gene: TRBJ1-2

CDR3aa: CASSLGTGRTGANVLTF
v_gene: TRBV27
j_gene: TRBJ2-6

CDR3aa: CATSEPTRSTGELFF
v_gene: TRBV24-1
j_gene: TRBJ2-2

CDR3aa: CASSQGSANTEAFF
v_gene: TRBV3-1
j_gene: TRBJ1-1

CDR3aa: CASSPPGETSGREQYF
v_gene: TRBV4-2
j_gene: TRBJ2-7